The rows below give T cell receptor beta chains drawn from one sample of a study of OX40 agonist ivuxolimab in advanced cancers. Profiling relied on immunoSEQ multiplex PCR, and the TCRdb table lists in-frame clones only, not all of them. The sample has approximately 72,000 clones, roughly 84% seen once. The specimen comprised CD4+ or CD8+ T cells sorted from blood, sampled in a trial of the OX40 agonist ivuxolimab. The receptors originated from an adult with an advanced solid tumor such as melanoma, head and neck, liver or kidney cancer. The conserved cysteine and the conserved F or W are not part of the CDR3 here. Each record gives: CDR3 protein, V gene, J gene.

CDR3: ASSFYSSDTQY; V: TRBV28; J: TRBJ2-3
CDR3: ASSRRGQGAGDGELF; V: TRBV7-2; J: TRBJ2-2
CDR3: ASSLTSSGTGELF; V: TRBV2; J: TRBJ2-2
CDR3: ASSLAGTGVMDTQY; V: TRBV5-1; J: TRBJ2-3
CDR3: ASSPHPGNTGELF; V: TRBV7-7; J: TRBJ2-2
CDR3: ASSPRGGQETQY; V: TRBV27; J: TRBJ2-5
CDR3: ASRLQGDSSPLH; V: TRBV28; J: TRBJ1-6
CDR3: ASSFPLAGGANEQF; V: TRBV7-2; J: TRBJ2-1
CDR3: AGGSGANTGELF; V: TRBV28; J: TRBJ2-2
CDR3: ASSPTSTTGELF; V: TRBV7-7; J: TRBJ2-2
CDR3: ASSSLPGQGYEQY; V: TRBV19; J: TRBJ2-7
CDR3: ASSTTGGDTEAF; V: TRBV6-1; J: TRBJ1-1
CDR3: ASSRGLAGTQY; V: TRBV7-3; J: TRBJ2-5
CDR3: ASSSPAGRDYT; V: TRBV7-6; J: TRBJ1-2
CDR3: ASSLKETQY; V: TRBV5-1; J: TRBJ2-5
CDR3: ASSRQDNEKLF; V: TRBV5-1; J: TRBJ1-4
CDR3: ASSLATGFRTEAF; V: TRBV7-8; J: TRBJ1-1
CDR3: ATSHFQTDSGANVLT; V: TRBV15; J: TRBJ2-6
CDR3: ASSIGYGSNQPQH; V: TRBV19; J: TRBJ1-5
CDR3: ASSVAPGTSNSPLH; V: TRBV9; J: TRBJ1-6
CDR3: AVWRVEDGYT; V: TRBV11-1; J: TRBJ1-2
CDR3: ASSQTSGGANNEQF; V: TRBV11-3; J: TRBJ2-1
CDR3: ASSLVRQGAASSEKLF; V: TRBV7-2; J: TRBJ1-4
CDR3: ASTPMREVGEQY; V: TRBV2; J: TRBJ2-7
CDR3: ASSGGLAGGYAGELF; V: TRBV2; J: TRBJ2-2
CDR3: ASSLGVGVSGQPQH; V: TRBV11-2; J: TRBJ1-5
CDR3: ASNPTGVSYEQY; V: TRBV6-6; J: TRBJ2-7
CDR3: ASSSPWRRGADTQY; V: TRBV7-8; J: TRBJ2-3
CDR3: ASNRGGITGELF; V: TRBV2; J: TRBJ2-2
CDR3: ASSVGVTGGVETQY; V: TRBV9; J: TRBJ2-5
CDR3: AWSVDRGLAGELF; V: TRBV30; J: TRBJ2-2
CDR3: AWSVPAGARTEAF; V: TRBV30; J: TRBJ1-1
CDR3: AWRGDNPNYGYT; V: TRBV30; J: TRBJ1-2
CDR3: ASKEGSSNQPQH; V: TRBV23-1; J: TRBJ1-5
CDR3: ASSLASLREAF; V: TRBV7-9; J: TRBJ1-1
CDR3: ASSLFLAGEGDTQY; V: TRBV2; J: TRBJ2-3
CDR3: ASSFSSGRIVGELF; V: TRBV7-7; J: TRBJ2-2
CDR3: ASSSQGYEQY; V: TRBV7-6; J: TRBJ2-7
CDR3: ASSSRWGANTEAF; V: TRBV5-1; J: TRBJ1-1
CDR3: ASRALGGANVLT; V: TRBV11-2; J: TRBJ2-6
CDR3: ASSYGANTGELF; V: TRBV6-6; J: TRBJ2-2
CDR3: ASSGGSGANVLT; V: TRBV7-9; J: TRBJ2-6
CDR3: ASNRRGPLEAF; V: TRBV6-6; J: TRBJ1-1
CDR3: ATWDRGKANEQF; V: TRBV19; J: TRBJ2-1
CDR3: ASSPQSGNQY; V: TRBV11-2; J: TRBJ2-5